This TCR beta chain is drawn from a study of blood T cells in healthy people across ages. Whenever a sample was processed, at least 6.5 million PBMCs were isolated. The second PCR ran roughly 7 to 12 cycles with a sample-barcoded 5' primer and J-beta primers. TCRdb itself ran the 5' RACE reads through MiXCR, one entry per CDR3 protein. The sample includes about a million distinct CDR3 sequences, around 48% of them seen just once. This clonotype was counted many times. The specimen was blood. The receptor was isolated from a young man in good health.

Written as DNA, the CDR3 is TGTGCCACCAGTGATCTAGCGGGGGGCGCAGATACGCAGTATTTT. It specifies CATSDLAGGADTQYF. The chain couples TRBV24-1 to TRBJ2-3; 11 bases align to TRBD2. This CDR3 is 15 amino acids long. Germline V gene data show CDR1 as KGHDR and CDR2 as SFDVKD. V was clipped by 3 bases and J by 4 bases; unmatched bases: 2.